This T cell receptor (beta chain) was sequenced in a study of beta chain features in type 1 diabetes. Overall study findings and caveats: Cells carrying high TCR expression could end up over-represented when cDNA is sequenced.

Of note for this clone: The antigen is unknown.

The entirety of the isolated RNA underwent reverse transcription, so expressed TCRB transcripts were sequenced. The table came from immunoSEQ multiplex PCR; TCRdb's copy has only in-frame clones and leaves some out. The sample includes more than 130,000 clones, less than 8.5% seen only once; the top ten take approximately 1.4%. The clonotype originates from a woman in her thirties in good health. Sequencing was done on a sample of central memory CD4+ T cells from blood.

In DNA form, the CDR3 reads TGCGCCAGCAGCCAAGCTGGGACAGGGGCCTTCGAGCAGTACTTC. Translating gives CASSQAGTGAFEQYF. This sequence joins TRBV4-3 and TRBJ2-7; 10 bases fit TRBD1. The ends lost 1 base at V and 6 bases at J; junction bases unmatched: 6. The CDR3 length is 15 residues. Per germline, CDR1 LGHNA and CDR2 YSLEER.